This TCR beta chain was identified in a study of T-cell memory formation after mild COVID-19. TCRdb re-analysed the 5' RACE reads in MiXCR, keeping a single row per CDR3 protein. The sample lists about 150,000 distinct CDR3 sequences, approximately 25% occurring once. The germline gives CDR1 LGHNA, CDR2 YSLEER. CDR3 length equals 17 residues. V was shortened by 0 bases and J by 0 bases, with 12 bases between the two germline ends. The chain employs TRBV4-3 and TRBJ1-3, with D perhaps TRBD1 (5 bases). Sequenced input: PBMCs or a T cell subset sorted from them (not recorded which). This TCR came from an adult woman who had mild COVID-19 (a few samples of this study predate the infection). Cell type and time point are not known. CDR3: CASSQDSGGVSGNTIYF. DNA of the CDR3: TGCGCCAGCAGCCAAGATTCGGGGGGTGTCTCTGGAAACACCATATATTTT.